Presented here are 32 T cell receptor beta chains from one specimen sequenced in a study of human T cells and chemical hapten exposure. Unfractionated whole blood yielded total RNA. TCRdb recomputed calls from the 5' RACE reads with MiXCR, one row per CDR3 protein. The sample lists roughly 110,000 distinct CDR3 sequences, around 20% occurring once. These receptors all stem from a human donor in good health.

This sequence joins TRBV30 and TRBJ2-2; 7 bases align to TRBD1. With 3 bases clipped from V and 4 bases from J, the junction kept 5 bases outside the gene matches. CDR1 and CDR2 (germline): GTSNPN, SVGIG (reference sequence). CDR3 length: 14 residues. The CDR3 nucleotides read TGTGCCTGGAGACAGGGGTTGGGCACCGGGGAGCTGTTTTTT. This encodes CAWRQGLGTGELFF.

This sequence joins TRBV12-5 and TRBJ2-3; D not resolved. V was shortened by 5 bases and J by 2 bases, with 8 bases between the two germline ends. The V gene's germline CDR1 is LGHNT and CDR2 FRNRAP. This CDR3 contains 13 residues. The CDR3 loop is CASGLINTDTQYF. The CDR3 DNA reads TGTGCTAGTGGTCTAATTAACACAGATACGCAGTATTTT.

The gene calls are TRBV18 and TRBJ1-4, with D unresolved. Germline CDR1 and CDR2: KGHSH and LQKENI. The ends were cut back, 6 bases at V and 3 bases at J, with 14 bases in the middle. The CDR3 runs 15 residues. The DNA of the CDR3 is TGTGCCAGCTCGGACGGGAAAAGTTCTAATGAAAAACTGTTTTTT. Its protein product is CASSDGKSSNEKLFF.

The chain recombines TRBV20-1 with TRBJ2-7, with 12 bases aligning to TRBD2. This CDR3 region has 16 residues. The J segment lost 2 bases and the V segment lost 0 bases, leaving 5 bases of the junction unmatched. Germline values: CDR1 DFQATT, CDR2 SNEGSKA (reference sequence). In nucleotides, the CDR3 is TGCAGTGCTAGAGACTTACTAGCGGGAGGCCCCTACGAGCAGTACTTC. This codes for CSARDLLAGGPYEQYF.

The chain carries TRBV6-2 or TRBV6-3 and TRBJ1-2; D unclear. Germline loops: CDR1 MNHEY, CDR2 SVGEGT. Trimming stripped 2 bases from V and 5 bases from J, with 3 bases between. This CDR3 spans 11 amino acids. In DNA, the CDR3 is TGTGCCAGCAGTTACCTATATGGCTACACCTTC. Translating it yields CASSYLYGYTF.

This clonotype appeared a few times. The chain joins TRBV5-6 to TRBJ2-7; D may be TRBD1 (5 bases). The CDR3 covers 14 residues. From germline, CDR1 is SGHDT and CDR2 YYEEEE. V dropped 4 bases and J dropped 2 bases, with 13 bases sitting between them. This CDR3 is CASSLRQSTYEQYF. CDR3 in DNA: TGTGCCAGCAGCCTCAGACAGTCGACCTACGAGCAGTACTTC.

There are a few counts of this clonotype. The chain uses TRBV28 and TRBJ2-4, with 7 bases fitting TRBD1. Looked up from germline, CDR1 is MDHEN and CDR2 is SYDVKM. The CDR3 covers 12 residues. V shed 3 bases and J 8 bases; nucleotides not matched to a gene: 1. The DNA for the CDR3 is TGTGCCAGCAGTTTCGGGACAGACATTCAGTACTTC. Its protein product is CASSFGTDIQYF.

V and J are TRBV24-1 and TRBJ2-5, with TRBD1 matching 9 bases. With 3 bases clipped from V and 4 bases from J, the junction kept 11 bases outside the gene matches. Looked up from germline, CDR1 is KGHDR and CDR2 is SFDVKD. The CDR3 is 17 residues long. For the CDR3, the DNA is TGTGCCACCAGTGATCCCTCAGGGACAGGGCAGGGAGAGACCCAGTACTTC. Its protein is CATSDPSGTGQGETQYF.

This clonotype appeared a few times. V gene TRBV10-2 combines with J gene TRBJ2-1, with TRBD1 identical over 7 bases. Germline assignment: CDR1 WSHSY and CDR2 SAAADI. V shed 6 bases, J shed 8 bases, and the junction held 1 base outside the gene matches. This CDR3 spans 11 amino acids. The CDR3 DNA sequence: TGCGCCAGCAGGACAGGGCATGAGCAGTTCTTC. It specifies CASRTGHEQFF.

The rearrangement joins TRBV20-1 to TRBJ1-2, with 7 positions matching TRBD1. The CDR3 is 16 amino acids. V trimming: 6 bases; J trimming: 7 bases; junction bases outside the gene matches: 20. Germline loops: CDR1 DFQATT, CDR2 SNEGSKA (reference sequence). The chain's CDR3 is CSAKGAGSSLLAGYTF. The CDR3 DNA is TGCAGTGCCAAGGGGGCAGGGAGCTCCTTACTGGCTGGCTACACCTTC.

This clonotype was counted a few times. This chain joins TRBV25-1 and TRBJ1-2, with TRBD1 matching 10 bases. The ends lost 2 bases at V and 0 bases at J; junction bases unmatched: 6. The germline gives CDR1 MGHDK, CDR2 SYGVNS. There are 17 residues in the CDR3. CDR3 bases: TGTGCCAGCAGTGAAATAGGGGACAGGGGCCCTAACTATGGCTACACCTTC. Protein sequence: CASSEIGDRGPNYGYTF.

A few counts support this clonotype. The chain uses TRBV24-1 and TRBJ2-1; D possibly uses TRBD1 or TRBD2 (5 bases each). Trimming stripped 5 bases from V and 3 bases from J, with 13 bases between. The CDR3 loop spans 15 amino acids. The germline CDR1 and CDR2 sequences are KGHDR and SFDVKD. CDR3 sequence (DNA): TGTGCCACCAGTGTGTCGGGGCCGCGCTACAATGAGCAGTTCTTC. It translates to CATSVSGPRYNEQFF.

This chain links TRBV28 with TRBJ2-6; D unresolved. There are 16 residues in the CDR3. CDR1 is MDHEN and CDR2 is SYDVKM in the germline V gene. Trimming left V 7 bases short and J 0 bases short, with 13 bases between. The CDR3 nucleotides are TGTGCCAGCACCGCCCCTTTGGGCTCTGGGGCCAACGTCCTGACTTTC. Protein sequence: CASTAPLGSGANVLTF.

There are a few counts of this clonotype. The chain recombines TRBV11-2 with TRBJ2-4; TRBD1 or TRBD2 may be the D gene (7 bases each). CDR3 length: 16 amino acids. V shed 5 bases and J shed 2 bases, with 16 bases lying between them. Germline V gene lookup returns CDR1 SGHAT and CDR2 FQNNGV. CDR3 loop: CASSLYRGGTKNIQYF. The CDR3 DNA is TGTGCCAGCAGCCTGTACAGGGGAGGGACCAAAAACATTCAGTACTTC.

This clonotype was observed a few times. This chain links TRBV9 with TRBJ2-7, with a tentative D call TRBD1 (5 bases). CDR3 size: 15 residues. V shed 2 bases and J shed 1 base, with 13 bases lying between them. CDR1 is SGDLS, CDR2 YYNGEE, per germline. As DNA, the CDR3 is TGTGCCAGCAGCGTCGGACACTCCCTTTCCTACGAGCAGTACTTC. This encodes CASSVGHSLSYEQYF. The full variable domain, completed using reference TRBV9 and TRBJ2-7, is DSGVTQTPKHLITATGQRVTLRCSPRSGDLSVYWYQQSLDQGLQFLIQYYNGEERAKGNILERFSAQQFPDLHSELNLSSLELGDSALYFCASSVGHSLSYEQYFGPGTRLTVT.

This clonotype was seen more than once but under ten times. The chain uses TRBV28 and TRBJ2-7; D is undetermined. CDR1 MDHEN and CDR2 SYDVKM come from the germline V gene. The CDR3 length is 13 residues. Trimming removed 6 bases at V and 2 bases at J, with 11 bases between. This CDR3 reads CASSLSPTYEQYF. DNA of the CDR3: TGTGCCAGCAGCCTAAGCCCCACCTACGAGCAGTACTTC. Filled out from reference TRBV28 and TRBJ2-7, the complete variable domain reads DVKVTQSSRYLVKRTGEKVFLECVQDMDHENMFWYRQDPGLGLRLIYFSYDVKMKEKGDIPEGYSVSREKKERFSLILESASTNQTSMYLCASSLSPTYEQYFGPGTRLTVT.

This clonotype showed up just a few times. The chain couples TRBV20-1 to TRBJ1-6; a possible D gene is TRBD1 (5 bases). Germline V gene lookup returns CDR1 DFQATT and CDR2 SNEGSKA (reference sequence). The CDR3 consists of 16 residues. The V end was cut by 5 bases, the J end by 6 bases, with 20 bases between. The CDR3 reads CSAFLPGGGRNSPLHF. DNA for the CDR3: TGCAGTGCTTTCCTTCCCGGGGGTGGCCGTAATTCACCCCTCCACTTT.

The genes are TRBV5-1 and TRBJ1-4, with a possible D match to TRBD1 (6 bases). With 0 bases removed from V and 3 bases from J, the gap between germline ends came to 9 bases. Germline V gene sequence: CDR1 SGHRS, CDR2 YFSETQ. This CDR3 is built from 15 residues. The CDR3 is CASSLAGGPNEKLFF. In nucleotides, the CDR3 is TGCGCCAGCAGCTTGGCGGGGGGCCCTAATGAAAAACTGTTTTTT.

In its sample, this clonotype was seen a few times. The chain is built from TRBV5-1 and TRBJ2-3; 8 bases line up with TRBD2. The trim removed 2 bases at V and 3 bases at J, leaving 5 bases unmatched. Germline V gene lookup returns CDR1 SGHRS and CDR2 YFSETQ. This CDR3 comprises 15 residues. The CDR3 region is CASSFSTGGTDTQYF. The CDR3 DNA sequence: TGCGCCAGCAGCTTTTCGACGGGGGGGACAGATACGCAGTATTTT.

The chain employs TRBV4-1 and TRBJ2-1; 8 positions match TRBD2. CDR3 length: 16 residues. Germline V lookup: CDR1 MGHRA, CDR2 YSYEKL. Trimming at V came to 5 bases and at J to 4 bases, leaving 10 bases not matched to a gene. The CDR3 sequence: CASSILAGLEYNEQFF. The CDR3 DNA is TGCGCCAGCAGCATCCTAGCGGGTTTAGAGTACAATGAGCAGTTCTTC.

In its sample, this clonotype was seen a few times. The rearrangement joins TRBV4-1 to TRBJ1-1; unclear D gene. Germline V lookup: CDR1 MGHRA, CDR2 YSYEKL. The CDR3 is 14 amino acids. V was cut by 2 bases and J by 8 bases, with 15 bases left in between. Here the CDR3 reads CASSQKWIREEAFF. DNA of the CDR3: TGCGCCAGCAGCCAAAAATGGATCCGGGAGGAAGCTTTCTTT.

The J gene is TRBJ1-5, the V gene TRBV27; the match to TRBD1 covers 8 bases. The CDR3 totals 17 residues. The germline CDR1 and CDR2 sequences are MNHEY and SMNVEV (reference sequence). V lost 5 bases, J lost 3 bases, and 12 bases stayed unmatched. The CDR3 protein is CASSLGQGREDNQPQHF. CDR3 nucleotide sequence: TGTGCCAGCAGTCTCGGACAGGGCAGGGAGGACAATCAGCCCCAGCATTTT.

This clonotype was detected once. The CDR3 DNA reads as TGTGCCAGCAGCCAAGATTTTAGCGGGCTAAGAGGAGACATTCAGTACTTC. Encoded protein: CASSQDFSGLRGDIQYF. The V call is TRBV3-1, the J call TRBJ2-4; TRBD2 agrees at 7 bases. Per the germline V gene, CDR1 is LGHDT and CDR2 is YNNKEL (reference sequence). After removal of 0 bases from V and 8 bases from J, the junction contained 13 bases not matched to a gene. The CDR3 is made up of 17 amino acids.

The table lists this clonotype with a few counts. This sequence joins TRBV7-2 and TRBJ1-2; D is unresolved. CDR1 is SGHTA and CDR2 is FQGNSA in the germline V gene. V dropped 5 bases and J dropped 3 bases, with 22 bases sitting between them. The CDR3 spans 17 residues. CDR3 coding DNA: TGTGCCAGCAGCCTCCGAAGTGGGCGGGCTCCAGACTATGGCTACACCTTC. This encodes CASSLRSGRAPDYGYTF.

The chain employs TRBV7-6 and TRBJ2-1; 12 positions agree with TRBD2. V dropped 2 bases and J dropped 2; count of bases not matched to a gene: 4. This CDR3 comprises 17 residues. Germline-derived CDR1 and CDR2 are SGHVS and FNYEAQ. The CDR3 coding sequence is TGTGCCAGCAGCTTAACGAGACTAGCGGGAGCCTACAATGAGCAGTTCTTC. Its translation: CASSLTRLAGAYNEQFF.

In its sample, this clonotype was seen a few times. The gene calls are TRBV20-1 and TRBJ1-2, with 7 nucleotides matching TRBD1. The J segment lost 4 bases and the V segment lost 0 bases, leaving 5 bases of the junction unmatched. CDR3 length: 14 amino acids. CDR1 and CDR2 from the germline V gene are DFQATT and SNEGSKA (reference sequence). The CDR3 protein is CSARDGTGVYGYTF. DNA of the CDR3: TGCAGTGCTAGAGATGGCACAGGGGTCTATGGCTACACCTTC.

This clonotype was detected only a few times. The chain carries TRBV24-1 and TRBJ2-1; maybe TRBD2 (6 bases). V dropped 3 bases and J dropped 5 bases, with 19 bases sitting between them. This CDR3 spans 17 amino acids. Germline CDR1 and CDR2: KGHDR and SFDVKD. The CDR3 DNA reads TGTGCCACCAGTGATCGGATCCGGGGCGGGGTGGACAATGAGCAGTTCTTC. This encodes CATSDRIRGGVDNEQFF.

This clonotype has more than one count but fewer than ten. This chain links TRBV2 with TRBJ1-6; D unclear. This CDR3 region has 13 residues. The V end lost 3 bases, the J end lost 13 bases, and 13 bases lay between the germline ends. The germline V gene has CDR1 SNHLY and CDR2 FYNNEI. CDR3 DNA: TGTGCCAGCAGTGATAGAACCTCATCCCCCCTCCACTTT. This codes for CASSDRTSSPLHF.

The CDR3 protein is CASSEASGANVLTF. The CDR3 DNA is TGTGCCAGCAGTGAAGCGTCCGGGGCCAACGTCCTGACTTTC. The chain links TRBV2 to TRBJ2-6; D is unresolved. Germline loops: CDR1 SNHLY, CDR2 FYNNEI. The ends were cut back, 0 bases at V and 4 bases at J, with 4 bases in the middle. This CDR3 is 14 amino acids long.

This clonotype was found once. V and J are TRBV3-1 and TRBJ2-1, with 9 bases fitting TRBD2. Losses at the gene ends were 4 bases for V and 7 bases for J; bases not matched to a gene: 11. This CDR3 spans 16 amino acids. Germline values: CDR1 LGHDT, CDR2 YNNKEL (reference sequence). Here the CDR3 DNA reads TGTGCCAGCAGCCCCGAGTGGGTAGCGGGAGAAAATGAGCAGTTCTTC. Residues: CASSPEWVAGENEQFF.

The chain is built from TRBV13 and TRBJ2-4; possible D gene TRBD1, 5 bases. The CDR3 spans 15 residues. V dropped 3 bases and J dropped 0 bases, with 9 bases sitting between them. The germline V gene has CDR1 PRHDT and CDR2 FYEKMQ (reference sequence). CDR3 residues: CASSFMQGAKNIQYF. The CDR3, as DNA: TGTGCCAGCAGCTTTATGCAGGGAGCCAAAAACATTCAGTACTTC. The variable domain in full, with the rest retrieved from reference TRBV13 and TRBJ2-4, is AAGVIQSPRHLIKEKRETATLKCYPIPRHDTVYWYQQGPGQDPQFLISFYEKMQSDKGSIPDRFSAQQFSDYHSELNMSSLELGDSALYFCASSFMQGAKNIQYFGAGTRLSVL.

The genes are TRBV27 and TRBJ2-6; TRBD2 might be the D (6 bases). The CDR3 runs to 14 residues. Trimming took 4 bases from V and 4 from J, leaving 8 bases between them. The germline gives CDR1 MNHEY, CDR2 SMNVEV (reference sequence). CDR3: CASSWGDGANVLTF. The CDR3 DNA follows: TGTGCCAGCAGTTGGGGGGACGGGGCCAACGTCCTGACTTTC.